This TCR beta chain is drawn from a study of OX40 agonist ivuxolimab in advanced cancers. The repertoire was sequenced with immunoSEQ multiplex PCR; TCRdb's copy has only in-frame clones and lacks some. The repertoire holds about 80,000 clones, with 70% to 90% as singletons. The CDR3 is 13 amino acids. CDR1 is SGHVS and CDR2 is FQNEAQ in the germline V gene. V lost 0 bases and J 2 bases, leaving 4 bases between the germline ends. This sample comprised CD4+ or CD8+ T cells sorted from blood, obtained in a trial of the OX40 agonist ivuxolimab. The source of this sequence is an adult with an advanced solid tumor such as melanoma, head and neck, liver or kidney cancer. V usage is TRBV7-8 and J usage is TRBJ1-1; D unresolved. The CDR3 is CASSLALNTEAFF. The DNA for the CDR3 is TGTGCCAGCAGCTTAGCGCTCAACACTGAAGCTTTCTTT.